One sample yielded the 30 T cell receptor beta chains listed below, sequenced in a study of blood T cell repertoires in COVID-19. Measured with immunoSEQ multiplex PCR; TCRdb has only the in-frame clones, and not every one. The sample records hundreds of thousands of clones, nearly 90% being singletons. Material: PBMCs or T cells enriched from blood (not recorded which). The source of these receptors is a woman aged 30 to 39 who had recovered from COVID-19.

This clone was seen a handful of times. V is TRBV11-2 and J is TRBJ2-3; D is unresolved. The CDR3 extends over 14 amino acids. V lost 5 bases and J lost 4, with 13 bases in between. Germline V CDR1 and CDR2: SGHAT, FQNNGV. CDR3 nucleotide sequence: TGTGCCAGCAGCCCTCTAGGATTCGCAGATACGCAGTATTTT. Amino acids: CASSPLGFADTQYF. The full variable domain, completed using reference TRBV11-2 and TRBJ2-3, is EAGVAQSPRYKIIEKRQSVAFWCNPISGHATLYWYQQILGQGPKLLIQFQNNGVVDDSQLPKDRFSAERLKGVDSTLKIQPAKLEDSAVYLCASSPLGFADTQYFGPGTRLTVL.

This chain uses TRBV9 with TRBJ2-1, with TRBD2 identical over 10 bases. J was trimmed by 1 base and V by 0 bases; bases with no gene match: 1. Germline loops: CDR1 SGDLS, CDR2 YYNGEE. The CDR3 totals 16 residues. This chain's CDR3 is CASSVELAGSYNEQFF. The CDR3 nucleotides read TGTGCCAGCAGCGTAGAACTAGCGGGATCCTACAATGAGCAGTTCTTC.

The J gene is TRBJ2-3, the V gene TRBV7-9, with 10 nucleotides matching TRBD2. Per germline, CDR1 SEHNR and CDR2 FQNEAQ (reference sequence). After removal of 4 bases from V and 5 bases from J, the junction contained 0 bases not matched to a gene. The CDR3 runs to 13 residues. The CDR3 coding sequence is TGTGCCAGCAGCTCTAGCGGGAGAGATACGCAGTATTTT. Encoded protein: CASSSSGRDTQYF.

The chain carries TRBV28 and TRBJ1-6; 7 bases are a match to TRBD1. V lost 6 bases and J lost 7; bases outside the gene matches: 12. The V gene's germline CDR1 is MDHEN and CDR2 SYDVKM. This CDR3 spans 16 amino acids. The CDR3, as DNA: TGTGCCAGCAGCCTCCGGATCGGGACAGTCAATTCACCCCTCCACTTT. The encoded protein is CASSLRIGTVNSPLHF.

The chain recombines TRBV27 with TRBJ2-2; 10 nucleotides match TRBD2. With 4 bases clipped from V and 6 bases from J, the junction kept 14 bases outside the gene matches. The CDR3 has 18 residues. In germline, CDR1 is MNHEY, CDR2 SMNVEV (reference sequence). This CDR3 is CASSYRTGLAGGAGELFF. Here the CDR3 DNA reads TGTGCCAGCAGTTACCGAACCGGATTAGCGGGAGGAGCCGGGGAGCTGTTTTTT.

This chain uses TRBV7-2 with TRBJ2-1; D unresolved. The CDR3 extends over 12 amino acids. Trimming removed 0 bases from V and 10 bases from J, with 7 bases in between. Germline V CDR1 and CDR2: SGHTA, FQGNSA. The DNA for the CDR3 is TGTGCCAGCAGCTTAGCCATCGGGGAGCAGTTCTTC. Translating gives CASSLAIGEQFF.

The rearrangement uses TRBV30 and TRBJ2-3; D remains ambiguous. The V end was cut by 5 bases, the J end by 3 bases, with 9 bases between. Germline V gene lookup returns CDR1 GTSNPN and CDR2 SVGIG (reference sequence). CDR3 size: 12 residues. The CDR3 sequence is CAWEVGTDTQYF. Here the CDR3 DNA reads TGTGCCTGGGAAGTCGGTACAGATACGCAGTATTTT.

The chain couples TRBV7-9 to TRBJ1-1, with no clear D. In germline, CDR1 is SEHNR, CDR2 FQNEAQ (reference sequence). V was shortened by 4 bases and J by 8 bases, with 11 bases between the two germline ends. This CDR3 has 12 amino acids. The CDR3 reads CASSSYAGEAFF. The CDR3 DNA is TGTGCCAGCAGCTCTTACGCGGGAGAAGCTTTCTTT.

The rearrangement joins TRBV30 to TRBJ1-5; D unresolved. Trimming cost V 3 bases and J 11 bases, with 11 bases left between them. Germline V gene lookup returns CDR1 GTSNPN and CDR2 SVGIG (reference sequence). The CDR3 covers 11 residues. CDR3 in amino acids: CAWRAGGSQHF. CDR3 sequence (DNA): TGTGCCTGGAGGGCCGGCGGGTCCCAGCATTTT.

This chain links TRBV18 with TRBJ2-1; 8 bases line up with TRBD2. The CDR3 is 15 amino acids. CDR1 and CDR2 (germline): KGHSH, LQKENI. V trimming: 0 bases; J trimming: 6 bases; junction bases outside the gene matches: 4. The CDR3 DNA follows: TGTGCCAGCTCACCACCGAGCGGGAGACCCAATGAGCAGTTCTTC. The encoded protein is CASSPPSGRPNEQFF.

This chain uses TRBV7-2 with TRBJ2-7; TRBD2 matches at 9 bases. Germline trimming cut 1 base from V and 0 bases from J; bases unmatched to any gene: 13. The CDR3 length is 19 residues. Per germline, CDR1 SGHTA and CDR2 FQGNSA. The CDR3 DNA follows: TGTGCCAGCAGCTTAGACTCCTATCATCTAGCGGGACCCTCCTACGAGCAGTACTTC. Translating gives CASSLDSYHLAGPSYEQYF. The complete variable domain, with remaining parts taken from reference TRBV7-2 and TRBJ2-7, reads GAGVSQSPSNKVTEKGKDVELRCDPISGHTALYWYRQSLGQGLEFLIYFQGNSAPDKSGLPSDRFSAERTGGSVSTLTIQRTQQEDSAVYLCASSLDSYHLAGPSYEQYFGPGTRLTVT.

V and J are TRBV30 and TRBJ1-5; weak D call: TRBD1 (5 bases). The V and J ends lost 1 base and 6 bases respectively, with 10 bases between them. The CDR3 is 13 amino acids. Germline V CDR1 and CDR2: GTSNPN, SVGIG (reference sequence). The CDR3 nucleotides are TGTGCCTGGAGTGAGGGGCAGAGTCAGCCCCAGCATTTT. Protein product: CAWSEGQSQPQHF.

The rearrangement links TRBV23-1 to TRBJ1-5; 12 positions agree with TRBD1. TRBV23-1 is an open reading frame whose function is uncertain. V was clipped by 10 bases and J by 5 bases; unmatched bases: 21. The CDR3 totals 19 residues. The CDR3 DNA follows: TGCGCCACAACTAGGGACAGGGGGCGATCAACCCATCGGGATCAGCCCCAGCATTTT. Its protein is CATTRDRGRSTHRDQPQHF.

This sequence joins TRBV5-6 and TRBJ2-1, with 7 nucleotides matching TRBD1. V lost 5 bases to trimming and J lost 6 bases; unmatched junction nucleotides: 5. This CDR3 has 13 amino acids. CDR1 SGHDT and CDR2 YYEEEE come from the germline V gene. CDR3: CASRETGSNEQFF. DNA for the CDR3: TGTGCCAGCAGAGAGACAGGGTCCAATGAGCAGTTCTTC.

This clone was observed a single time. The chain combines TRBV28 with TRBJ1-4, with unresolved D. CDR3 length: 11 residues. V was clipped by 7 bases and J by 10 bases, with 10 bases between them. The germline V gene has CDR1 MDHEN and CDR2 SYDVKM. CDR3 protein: CASKTTRKLFF. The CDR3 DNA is TGTGCCAGCAAGACAACCCGAAAACTGTTTTTT. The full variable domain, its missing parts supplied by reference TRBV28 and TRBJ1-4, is DVKVTQSSRYLVKRTGEKVFLECVQDMDHENMFWYRQDPGLGLRLIYFSYDVKMKEKGDIPEGYSVSREKKERFSLILESASTNQTSMYLCASKTTRKLFFGSGTQLSVL.

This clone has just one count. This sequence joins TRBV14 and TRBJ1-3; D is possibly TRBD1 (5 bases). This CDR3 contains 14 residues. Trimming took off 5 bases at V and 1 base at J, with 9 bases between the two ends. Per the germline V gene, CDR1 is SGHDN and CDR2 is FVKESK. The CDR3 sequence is CASSRDRSGNTIYF. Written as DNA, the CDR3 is TGTGCCAGCAGCAGAGACAGATCTGGAAACACCATATATTTT.

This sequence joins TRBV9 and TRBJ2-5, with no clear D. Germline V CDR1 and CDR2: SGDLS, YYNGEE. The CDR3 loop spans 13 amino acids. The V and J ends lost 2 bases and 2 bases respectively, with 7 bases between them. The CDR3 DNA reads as TGTGCCAGCAGCGTGGGCAGACAAGAGACCCAGTACTTC. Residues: CASSVGRQETQYF.

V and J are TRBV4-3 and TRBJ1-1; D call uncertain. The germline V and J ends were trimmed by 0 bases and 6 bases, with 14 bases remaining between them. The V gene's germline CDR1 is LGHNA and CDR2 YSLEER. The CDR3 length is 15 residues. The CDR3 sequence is CASSQEVARGAEAFF. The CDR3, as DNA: TGCGCCAGCAGCCAAGAGGTGGCCCGGGGAGCTGAAGCTTTCTTT.

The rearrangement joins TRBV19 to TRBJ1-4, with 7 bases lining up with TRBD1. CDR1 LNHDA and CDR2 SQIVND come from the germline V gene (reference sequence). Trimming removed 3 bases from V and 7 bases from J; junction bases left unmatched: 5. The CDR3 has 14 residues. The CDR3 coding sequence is TGTGCCAGTAGTATCACAGGGGCGCGTGAAAAACTGTTTTTT. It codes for CASSITGAREKLFF.

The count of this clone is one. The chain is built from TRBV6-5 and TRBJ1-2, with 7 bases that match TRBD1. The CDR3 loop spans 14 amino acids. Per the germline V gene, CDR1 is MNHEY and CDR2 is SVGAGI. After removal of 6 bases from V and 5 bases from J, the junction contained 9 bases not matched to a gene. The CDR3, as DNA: TGTGCCAGCAGCCGACAGGGACCCCTTTATGGCTACACCTTC. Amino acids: CASSRQGPLYGYTF.

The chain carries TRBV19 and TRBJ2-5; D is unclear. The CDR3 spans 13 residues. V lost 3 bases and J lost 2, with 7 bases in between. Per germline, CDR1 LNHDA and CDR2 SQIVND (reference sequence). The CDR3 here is CASSIAGQETQYF. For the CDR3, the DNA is TGTGCCAGTAGTATCGCAGGTCAAGAGACCCAGTACTTC.

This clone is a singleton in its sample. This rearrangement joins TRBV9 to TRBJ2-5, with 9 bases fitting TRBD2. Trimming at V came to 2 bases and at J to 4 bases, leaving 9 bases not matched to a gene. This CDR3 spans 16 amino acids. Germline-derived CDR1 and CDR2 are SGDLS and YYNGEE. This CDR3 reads CASSVFKPSGIETQYF. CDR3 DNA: TGTGCCAGCAGCGTTTTTAAGCCTAGCGGGATAGAGACCCAGTACTTC.

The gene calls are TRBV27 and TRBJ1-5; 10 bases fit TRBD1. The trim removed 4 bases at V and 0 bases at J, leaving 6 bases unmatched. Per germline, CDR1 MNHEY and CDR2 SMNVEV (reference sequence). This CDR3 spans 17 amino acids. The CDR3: CASSSGQGSYSNQPQHF. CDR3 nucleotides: TGTGCCAGCAGTTCGGGACAGGGGTCGTATAGCAATCAGCCCCAGCATTTT.

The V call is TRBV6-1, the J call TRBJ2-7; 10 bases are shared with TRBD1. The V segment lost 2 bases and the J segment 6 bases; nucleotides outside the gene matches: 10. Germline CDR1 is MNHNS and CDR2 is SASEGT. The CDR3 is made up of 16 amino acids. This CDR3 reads CASSEKNWDRGGEQYF. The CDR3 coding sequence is TGTGCCAGCAGTGAAAAGAATTGGGACAGGGGTGGCGAGCAGTACTTC.

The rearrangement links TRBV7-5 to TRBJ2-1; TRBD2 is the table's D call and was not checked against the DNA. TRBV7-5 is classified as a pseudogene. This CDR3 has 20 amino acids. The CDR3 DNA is TGTGTCAGAAGCTTAAGCCCCTCCTCGGGACTAGCGGGGGGGGGTTCTGAGCAGTTCTTC. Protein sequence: CVRSLSPSSGLAGGGSEQFF.

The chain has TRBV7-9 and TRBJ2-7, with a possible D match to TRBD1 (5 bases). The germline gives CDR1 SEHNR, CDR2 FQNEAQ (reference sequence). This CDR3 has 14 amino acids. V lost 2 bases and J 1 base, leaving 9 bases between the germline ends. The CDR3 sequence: CASSLYSGSYEQYF. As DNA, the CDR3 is TGTGCCAGCAGCTTATATTCAGGGTCCTACGAGCAGTACTTC. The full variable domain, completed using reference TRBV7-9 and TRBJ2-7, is DTGVSQNPRHKITKRGQNVTFRCDPISEHNRLYWYRQTLGQGPEFLTYFQNEAQLEKSRLLSDRFSAERPKGSFSTLEIQRTEQGDSAMYLCASSLYSGSYEQYFGPGTRLTVT.

DNA for the CDR3: TGCGCCAGCAGCTCGGGGGGACAAGAGACCCAGTACTTC. Protein: CASSSGGQETQYF. This rearrangement joins TRBV5-1 to TRBJ2-5; 7 bases are shared with TRBD2. J lost 2 bases, V lost 3 bases, and 1 base had no gene match. The CDR3 is 13 residues long. CDR1 SGHRS and CDR2 YFSETQ come from the germline V gene.

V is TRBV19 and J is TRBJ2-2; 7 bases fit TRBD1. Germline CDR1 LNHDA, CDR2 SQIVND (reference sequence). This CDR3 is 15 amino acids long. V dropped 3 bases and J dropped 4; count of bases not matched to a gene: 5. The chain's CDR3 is CASSITGDTTGELFF. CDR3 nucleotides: TGTGCCAGTAGTATCACAGGGGATACCACCGGGGAGCTGTTTTTT.

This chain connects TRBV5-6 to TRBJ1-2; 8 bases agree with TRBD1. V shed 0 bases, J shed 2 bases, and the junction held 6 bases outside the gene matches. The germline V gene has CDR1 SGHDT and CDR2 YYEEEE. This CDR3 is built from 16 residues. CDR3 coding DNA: TGTGCCAGCAGCTTGGACAGGGGGATGTTCAACTATGGCTACACCTTC. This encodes CASSLDRGMFNYGYTF.

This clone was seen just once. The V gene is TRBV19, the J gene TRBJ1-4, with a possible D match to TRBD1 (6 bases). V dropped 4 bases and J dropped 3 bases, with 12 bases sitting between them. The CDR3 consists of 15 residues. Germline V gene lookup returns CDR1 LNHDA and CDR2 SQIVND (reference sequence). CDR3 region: CASSNPGGANEKLFF. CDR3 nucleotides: TGTGCCAGTAGTAACCCGGGGGGCGCTAATGAAAAACTGTTTTTT. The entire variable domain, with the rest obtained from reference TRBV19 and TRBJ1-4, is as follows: DGGITQSPKYLFRKEGQNVTLSCEQNLNHDAMYWYRQDPGQGLRLIYYSQIVNDFQKGDIAEGYSVSREKKESFPLTVTSAQKNPTAFYLCASSNPGGANEKLFFGSGTQLSVL.